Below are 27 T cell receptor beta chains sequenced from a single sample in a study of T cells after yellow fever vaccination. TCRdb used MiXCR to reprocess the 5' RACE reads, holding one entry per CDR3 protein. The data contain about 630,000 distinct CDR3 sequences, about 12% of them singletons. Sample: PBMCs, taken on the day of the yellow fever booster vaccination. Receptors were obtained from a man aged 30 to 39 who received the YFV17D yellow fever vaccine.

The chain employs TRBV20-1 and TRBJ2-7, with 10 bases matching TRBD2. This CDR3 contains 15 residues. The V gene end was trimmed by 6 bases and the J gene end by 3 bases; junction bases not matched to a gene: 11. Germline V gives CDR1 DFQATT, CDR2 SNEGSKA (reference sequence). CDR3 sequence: CSAERLASGSYEQYF. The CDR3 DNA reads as TGCAGTGCAGAGAGATTGGCTAGCGGGAGCTACGAGCAGTACTTC.

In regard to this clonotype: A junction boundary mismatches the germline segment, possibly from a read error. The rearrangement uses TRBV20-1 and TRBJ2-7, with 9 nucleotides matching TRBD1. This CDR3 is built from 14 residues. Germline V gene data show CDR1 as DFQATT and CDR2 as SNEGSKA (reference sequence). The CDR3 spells CSATTGTGFYEPYF. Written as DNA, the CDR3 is TGCAGTGCTACAACCGGGACAGGGTTTTACGAGCCGTACTTC.

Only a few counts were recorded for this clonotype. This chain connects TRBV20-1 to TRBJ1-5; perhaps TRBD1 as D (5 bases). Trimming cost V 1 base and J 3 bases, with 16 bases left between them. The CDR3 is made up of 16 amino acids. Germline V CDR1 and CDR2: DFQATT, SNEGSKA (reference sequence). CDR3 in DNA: TGCAGTGCTAGAGGCCCGGGGCAGGGACCCAATCAGCCCCAGCATTTT. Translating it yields CSARGPGQGPNQPQHF.

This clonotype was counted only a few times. CDR3 loop: CAWSREFNSPLHF. As DNA, the CDR3 is TGTGCCTGGAGTCGGGAGTTTAATTCACCCCTCCACTTT. The V gene is TRBV30, the J gene TRBJ1-6; D is ambiguous. Germline assignment: CDR1 GTSNPN and CDR2 SVGIG (reference sequence). This CDR3 region has 13 residues. V lost 2 bases, J lost 6 bases, and 8 bases lay in between.

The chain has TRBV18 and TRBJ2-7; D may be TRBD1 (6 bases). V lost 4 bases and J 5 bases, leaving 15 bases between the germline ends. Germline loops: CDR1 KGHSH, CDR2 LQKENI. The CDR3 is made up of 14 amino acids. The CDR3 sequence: CASSQTGTPHEQYF. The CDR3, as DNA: TGTGCCAGCTCACAGACCGGGACACCTCACGAGCAGTACTTC.

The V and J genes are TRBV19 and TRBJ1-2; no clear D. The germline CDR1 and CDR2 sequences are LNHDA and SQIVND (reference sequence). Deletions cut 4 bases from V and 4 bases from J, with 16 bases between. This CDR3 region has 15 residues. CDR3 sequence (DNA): TGTGCCAGTAGTACCCCTTGGGAGCTCGTCTATGGCTACACCTTC. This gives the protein CASSTPWELVYGYTF.

The CDR3 loop reads CASSDPGQGTNEQFF. DNA for the CDR3: TGTGCCAGCAGTGATCCGGGACAGGGGACCAATGAGCAGTTCTTC. The V call is TRBV25-1, the J call TRBJ2-1; TRBD1 aligns across 10 bases. Looked up from germline, CDR1 is MGHDK and CDR2 is SYGVNS. The V gene end was trimmed by 3 bases and the J gene end by 6 bases; junction bases not matched to a gene: 5. The CDR3 sequence is 15 residues long.

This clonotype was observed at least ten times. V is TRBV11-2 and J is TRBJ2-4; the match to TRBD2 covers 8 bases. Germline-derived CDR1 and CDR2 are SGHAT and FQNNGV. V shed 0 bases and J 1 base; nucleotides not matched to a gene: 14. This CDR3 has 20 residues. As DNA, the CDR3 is TGTGCCAGCAGCTTAGATAGGGCGGGAGGTAGAAGGCGGGCCAAAAACATTCAGTACTTC. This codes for CASSLDRAGGRRRAKNIQYF.

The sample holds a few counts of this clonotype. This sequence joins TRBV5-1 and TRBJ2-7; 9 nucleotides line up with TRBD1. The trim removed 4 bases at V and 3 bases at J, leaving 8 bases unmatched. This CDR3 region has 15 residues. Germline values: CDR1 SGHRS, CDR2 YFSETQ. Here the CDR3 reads CASSIGTGTHYEQYF. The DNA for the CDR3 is TGCGCCAGCAGCATCGGGACAGGGACTCACTACGAGCAGTACTTC.

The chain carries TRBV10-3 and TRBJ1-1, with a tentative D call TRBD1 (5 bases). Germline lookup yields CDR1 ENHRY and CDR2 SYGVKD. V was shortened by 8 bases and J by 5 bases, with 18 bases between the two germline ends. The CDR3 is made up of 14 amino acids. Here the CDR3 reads CAIGVRGPETEAFF. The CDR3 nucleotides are TGTGCCATCGGCGTTAGGGGACCGGAGACTGAAGCTTTCTTT.

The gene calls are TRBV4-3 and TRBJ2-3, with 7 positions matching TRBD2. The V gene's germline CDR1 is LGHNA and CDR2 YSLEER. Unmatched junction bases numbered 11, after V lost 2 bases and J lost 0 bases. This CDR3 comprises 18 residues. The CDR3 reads CASSQLHLGTTSTDTQYF. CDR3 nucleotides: TGCGCCAGCAGCCAACTTCACCTCGGGACTACAAGCACAGATACGCAGTATTTT.

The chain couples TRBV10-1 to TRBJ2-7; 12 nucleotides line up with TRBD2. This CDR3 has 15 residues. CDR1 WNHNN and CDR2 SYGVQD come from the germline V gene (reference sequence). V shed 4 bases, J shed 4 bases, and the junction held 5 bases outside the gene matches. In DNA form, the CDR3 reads TGCGCCAGCAGTGGCCCCGGACTAGCGGGGTACGAGCAGTACTTC. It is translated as CASSGPGLAGYEQYF.

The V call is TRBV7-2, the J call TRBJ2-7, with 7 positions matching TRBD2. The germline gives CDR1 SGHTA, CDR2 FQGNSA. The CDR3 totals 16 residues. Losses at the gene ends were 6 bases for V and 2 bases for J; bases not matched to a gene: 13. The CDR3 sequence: CASSQAGSGTTYEQYF. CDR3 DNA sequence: TGTGCCAGCAGTCAAGCGGGGTCGGGGACCACCTACGAGCAGTACTTC.

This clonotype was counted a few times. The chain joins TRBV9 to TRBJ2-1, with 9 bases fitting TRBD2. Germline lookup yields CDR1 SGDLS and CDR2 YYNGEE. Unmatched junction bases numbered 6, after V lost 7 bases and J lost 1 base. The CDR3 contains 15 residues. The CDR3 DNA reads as TGTGCCAGCTGTTTAGCGGGAGCGTCCTACAATGAGCAGTTCTTC. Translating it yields CASCLAGASYNEQFF.

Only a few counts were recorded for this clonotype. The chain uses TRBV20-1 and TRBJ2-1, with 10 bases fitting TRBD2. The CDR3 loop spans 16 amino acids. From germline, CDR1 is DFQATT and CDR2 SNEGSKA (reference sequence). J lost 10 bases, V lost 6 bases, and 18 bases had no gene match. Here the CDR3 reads CSAPTSGLPPKREQFF. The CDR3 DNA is TGCAGTGCCCCGACTAGCGGGCTACCCCCAAAACGGGAGCAGTTCTTC.

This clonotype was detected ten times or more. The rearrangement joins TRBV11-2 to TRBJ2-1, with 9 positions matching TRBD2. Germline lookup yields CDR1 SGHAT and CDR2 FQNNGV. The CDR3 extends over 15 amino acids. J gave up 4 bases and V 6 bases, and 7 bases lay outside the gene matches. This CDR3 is CASSQLAGPYNEQFF. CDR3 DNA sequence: TGTGCCAGCAGTCAACTAGCGGGTCCGTACAATGAGCAGTTCTTC.

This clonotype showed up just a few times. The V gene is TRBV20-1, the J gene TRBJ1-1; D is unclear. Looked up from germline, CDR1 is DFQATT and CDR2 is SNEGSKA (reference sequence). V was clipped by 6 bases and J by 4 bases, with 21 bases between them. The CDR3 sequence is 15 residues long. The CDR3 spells CSAEIPGRSGTEAFF. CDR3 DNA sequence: TGCAGTGCCGAGATCCCTGGCAGATCGGGCACTGAAGCTTTCTTT.

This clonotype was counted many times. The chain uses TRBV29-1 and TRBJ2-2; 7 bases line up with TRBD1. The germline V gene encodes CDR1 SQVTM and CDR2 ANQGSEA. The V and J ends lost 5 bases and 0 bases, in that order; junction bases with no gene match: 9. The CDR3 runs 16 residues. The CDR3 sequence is CSVFGPQGANTGELFF. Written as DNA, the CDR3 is TGCAGCGTTTTTGGTCCCCAGGGGGCGAACACCGGGGAGCTGTTTTTT.

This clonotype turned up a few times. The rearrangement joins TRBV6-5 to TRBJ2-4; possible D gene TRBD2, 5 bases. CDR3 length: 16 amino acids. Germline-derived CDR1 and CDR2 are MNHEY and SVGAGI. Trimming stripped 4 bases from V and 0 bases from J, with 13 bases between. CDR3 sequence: CASSLPSGLAKNIQYF. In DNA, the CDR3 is TGTGCCAGCAGTTTACCTTCCGGACTAGCCAAAAACATTCAGTACTTC.

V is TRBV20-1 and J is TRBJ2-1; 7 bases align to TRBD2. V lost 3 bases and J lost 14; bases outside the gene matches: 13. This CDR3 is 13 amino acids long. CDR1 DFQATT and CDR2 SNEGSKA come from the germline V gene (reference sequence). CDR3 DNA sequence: TGCAGTGCTAGGCCCGCCCGCGCGGGAGCCGAGTTCTTC. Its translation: CSARPARAGAEFF.

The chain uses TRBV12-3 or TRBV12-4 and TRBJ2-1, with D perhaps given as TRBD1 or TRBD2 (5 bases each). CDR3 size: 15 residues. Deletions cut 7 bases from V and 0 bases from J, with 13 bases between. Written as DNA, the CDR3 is TGTGCCAGCATCCGGGGCTCAAGCTCCTACAATGAGCAGTTCTTC. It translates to CASIRGSSSYNEQFF.

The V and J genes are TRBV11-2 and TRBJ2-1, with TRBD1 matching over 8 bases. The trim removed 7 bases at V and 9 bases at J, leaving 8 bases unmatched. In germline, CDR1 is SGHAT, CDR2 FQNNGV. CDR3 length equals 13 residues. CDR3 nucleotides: TGTGCCAGCACCCCGGGACAGGCGGCTGAGCAGTTCTTC. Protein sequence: CASTPGQAAEQFF.

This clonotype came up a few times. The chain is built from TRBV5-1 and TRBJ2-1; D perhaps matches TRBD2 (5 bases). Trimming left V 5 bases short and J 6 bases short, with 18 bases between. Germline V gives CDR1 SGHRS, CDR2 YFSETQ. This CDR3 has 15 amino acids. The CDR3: CASSPWSLAPNEQFF. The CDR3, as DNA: TGCGCCAGCAGTCCATGGTCCCTAGCCCCCAATGAGCAGTTCTTC.

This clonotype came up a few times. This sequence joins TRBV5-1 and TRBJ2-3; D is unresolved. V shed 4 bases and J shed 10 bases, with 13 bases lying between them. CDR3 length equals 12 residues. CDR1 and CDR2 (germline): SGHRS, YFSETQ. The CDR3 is CASSDTQRAQYF. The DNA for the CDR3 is TGCGCCAGCAGCGACACACAACGGGCGCAGTATTTT.

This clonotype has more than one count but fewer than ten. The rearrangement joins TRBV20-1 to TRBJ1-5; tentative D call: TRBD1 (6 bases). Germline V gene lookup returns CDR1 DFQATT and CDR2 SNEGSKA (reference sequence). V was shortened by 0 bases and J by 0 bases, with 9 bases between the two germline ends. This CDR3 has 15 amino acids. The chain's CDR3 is CSARDGTPSNQPQHF. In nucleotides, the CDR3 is TGCAGTGCTAGAGATGGGACACCTAGCAATCAGCCCCAGCATTTT.

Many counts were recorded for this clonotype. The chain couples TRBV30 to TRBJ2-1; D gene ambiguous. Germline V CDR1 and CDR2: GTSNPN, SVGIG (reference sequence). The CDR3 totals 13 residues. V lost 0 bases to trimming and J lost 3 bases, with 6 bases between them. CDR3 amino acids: CAWSVLFYNEQFF. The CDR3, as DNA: TGTGCCTGGAGTGTACTTTTCTACAATGAGCAGTTCTTC.

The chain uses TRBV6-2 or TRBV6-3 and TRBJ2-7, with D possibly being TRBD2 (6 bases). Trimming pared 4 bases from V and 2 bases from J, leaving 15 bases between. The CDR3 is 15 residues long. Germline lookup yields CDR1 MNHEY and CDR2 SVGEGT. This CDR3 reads CASSSPGLATYEQYF. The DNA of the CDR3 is TGTGCCAGCAGTTCCCCGGGACTGGCCACCTACGAGCAGTACTTC.